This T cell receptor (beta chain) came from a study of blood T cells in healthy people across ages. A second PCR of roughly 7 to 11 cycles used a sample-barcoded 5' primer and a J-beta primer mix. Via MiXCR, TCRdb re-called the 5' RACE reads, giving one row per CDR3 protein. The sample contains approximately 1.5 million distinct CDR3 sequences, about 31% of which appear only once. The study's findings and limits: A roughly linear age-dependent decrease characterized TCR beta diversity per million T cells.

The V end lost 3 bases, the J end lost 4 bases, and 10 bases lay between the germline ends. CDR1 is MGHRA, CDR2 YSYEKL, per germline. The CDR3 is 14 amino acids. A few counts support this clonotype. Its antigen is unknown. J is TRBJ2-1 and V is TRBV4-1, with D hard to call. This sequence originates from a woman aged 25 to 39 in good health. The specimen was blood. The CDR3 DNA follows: TGCGCCAGCAGCCAGGTTGGGAATTACAATGAGCAGTTCTTC. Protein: CASSQVGNYNEQFF.